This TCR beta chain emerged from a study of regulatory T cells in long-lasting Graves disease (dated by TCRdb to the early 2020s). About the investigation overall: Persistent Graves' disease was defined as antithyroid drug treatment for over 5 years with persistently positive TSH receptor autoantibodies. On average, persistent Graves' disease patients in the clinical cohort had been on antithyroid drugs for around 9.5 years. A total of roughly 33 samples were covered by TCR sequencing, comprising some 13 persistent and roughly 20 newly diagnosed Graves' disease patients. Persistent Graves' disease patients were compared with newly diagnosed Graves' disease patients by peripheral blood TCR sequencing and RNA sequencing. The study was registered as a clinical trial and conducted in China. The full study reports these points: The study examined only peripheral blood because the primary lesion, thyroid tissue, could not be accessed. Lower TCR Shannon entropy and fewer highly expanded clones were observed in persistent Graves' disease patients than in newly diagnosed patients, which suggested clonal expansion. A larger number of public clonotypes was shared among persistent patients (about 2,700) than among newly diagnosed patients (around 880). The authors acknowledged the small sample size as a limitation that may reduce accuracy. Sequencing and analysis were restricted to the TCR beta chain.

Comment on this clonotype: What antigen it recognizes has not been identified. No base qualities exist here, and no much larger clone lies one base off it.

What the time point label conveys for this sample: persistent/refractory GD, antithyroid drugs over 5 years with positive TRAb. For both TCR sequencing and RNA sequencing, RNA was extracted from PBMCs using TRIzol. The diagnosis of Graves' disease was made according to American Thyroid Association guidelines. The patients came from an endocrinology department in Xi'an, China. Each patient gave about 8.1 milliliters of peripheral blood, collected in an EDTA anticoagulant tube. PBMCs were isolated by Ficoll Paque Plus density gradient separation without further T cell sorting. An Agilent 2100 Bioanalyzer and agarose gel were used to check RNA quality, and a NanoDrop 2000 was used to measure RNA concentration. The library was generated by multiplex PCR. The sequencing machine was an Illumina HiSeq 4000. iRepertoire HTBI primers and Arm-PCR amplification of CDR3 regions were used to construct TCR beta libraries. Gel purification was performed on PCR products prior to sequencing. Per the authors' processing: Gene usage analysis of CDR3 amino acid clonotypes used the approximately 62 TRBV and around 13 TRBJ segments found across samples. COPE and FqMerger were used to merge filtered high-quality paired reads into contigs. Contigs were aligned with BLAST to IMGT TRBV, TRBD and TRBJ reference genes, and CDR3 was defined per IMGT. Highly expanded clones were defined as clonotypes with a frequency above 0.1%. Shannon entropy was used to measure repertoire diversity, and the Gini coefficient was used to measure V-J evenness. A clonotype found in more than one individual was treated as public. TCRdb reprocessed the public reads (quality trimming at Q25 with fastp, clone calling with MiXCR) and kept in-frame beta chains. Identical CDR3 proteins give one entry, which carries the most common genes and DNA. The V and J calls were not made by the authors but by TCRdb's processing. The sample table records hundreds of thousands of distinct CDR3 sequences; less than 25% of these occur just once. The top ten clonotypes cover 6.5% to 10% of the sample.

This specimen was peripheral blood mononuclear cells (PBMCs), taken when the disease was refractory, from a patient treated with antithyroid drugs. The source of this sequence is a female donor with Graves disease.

The CDR3 amino acid sequence is: CSVEVGRSNTGELFF. The DNA is TGCAGCGTTGAGGTCGGGAGGTCGAACACCGGGGAGCTGTTTTTT. Recombination connected TRBV29-1 to TRBJ2-2; TRBD2 fits 7 bases in the junction. The CDR3 sequence holds 15 residues, the cysteine and phenylalanine included. The CDR3 DNA has 45 bases and is translated from base 1. CDR1 and CDR2 (SQVTM, ANQGSEA) derive from the germline V gene. V is cut back by 3 bases and J by 0 bases, with 4 bases in the junction unmatched.